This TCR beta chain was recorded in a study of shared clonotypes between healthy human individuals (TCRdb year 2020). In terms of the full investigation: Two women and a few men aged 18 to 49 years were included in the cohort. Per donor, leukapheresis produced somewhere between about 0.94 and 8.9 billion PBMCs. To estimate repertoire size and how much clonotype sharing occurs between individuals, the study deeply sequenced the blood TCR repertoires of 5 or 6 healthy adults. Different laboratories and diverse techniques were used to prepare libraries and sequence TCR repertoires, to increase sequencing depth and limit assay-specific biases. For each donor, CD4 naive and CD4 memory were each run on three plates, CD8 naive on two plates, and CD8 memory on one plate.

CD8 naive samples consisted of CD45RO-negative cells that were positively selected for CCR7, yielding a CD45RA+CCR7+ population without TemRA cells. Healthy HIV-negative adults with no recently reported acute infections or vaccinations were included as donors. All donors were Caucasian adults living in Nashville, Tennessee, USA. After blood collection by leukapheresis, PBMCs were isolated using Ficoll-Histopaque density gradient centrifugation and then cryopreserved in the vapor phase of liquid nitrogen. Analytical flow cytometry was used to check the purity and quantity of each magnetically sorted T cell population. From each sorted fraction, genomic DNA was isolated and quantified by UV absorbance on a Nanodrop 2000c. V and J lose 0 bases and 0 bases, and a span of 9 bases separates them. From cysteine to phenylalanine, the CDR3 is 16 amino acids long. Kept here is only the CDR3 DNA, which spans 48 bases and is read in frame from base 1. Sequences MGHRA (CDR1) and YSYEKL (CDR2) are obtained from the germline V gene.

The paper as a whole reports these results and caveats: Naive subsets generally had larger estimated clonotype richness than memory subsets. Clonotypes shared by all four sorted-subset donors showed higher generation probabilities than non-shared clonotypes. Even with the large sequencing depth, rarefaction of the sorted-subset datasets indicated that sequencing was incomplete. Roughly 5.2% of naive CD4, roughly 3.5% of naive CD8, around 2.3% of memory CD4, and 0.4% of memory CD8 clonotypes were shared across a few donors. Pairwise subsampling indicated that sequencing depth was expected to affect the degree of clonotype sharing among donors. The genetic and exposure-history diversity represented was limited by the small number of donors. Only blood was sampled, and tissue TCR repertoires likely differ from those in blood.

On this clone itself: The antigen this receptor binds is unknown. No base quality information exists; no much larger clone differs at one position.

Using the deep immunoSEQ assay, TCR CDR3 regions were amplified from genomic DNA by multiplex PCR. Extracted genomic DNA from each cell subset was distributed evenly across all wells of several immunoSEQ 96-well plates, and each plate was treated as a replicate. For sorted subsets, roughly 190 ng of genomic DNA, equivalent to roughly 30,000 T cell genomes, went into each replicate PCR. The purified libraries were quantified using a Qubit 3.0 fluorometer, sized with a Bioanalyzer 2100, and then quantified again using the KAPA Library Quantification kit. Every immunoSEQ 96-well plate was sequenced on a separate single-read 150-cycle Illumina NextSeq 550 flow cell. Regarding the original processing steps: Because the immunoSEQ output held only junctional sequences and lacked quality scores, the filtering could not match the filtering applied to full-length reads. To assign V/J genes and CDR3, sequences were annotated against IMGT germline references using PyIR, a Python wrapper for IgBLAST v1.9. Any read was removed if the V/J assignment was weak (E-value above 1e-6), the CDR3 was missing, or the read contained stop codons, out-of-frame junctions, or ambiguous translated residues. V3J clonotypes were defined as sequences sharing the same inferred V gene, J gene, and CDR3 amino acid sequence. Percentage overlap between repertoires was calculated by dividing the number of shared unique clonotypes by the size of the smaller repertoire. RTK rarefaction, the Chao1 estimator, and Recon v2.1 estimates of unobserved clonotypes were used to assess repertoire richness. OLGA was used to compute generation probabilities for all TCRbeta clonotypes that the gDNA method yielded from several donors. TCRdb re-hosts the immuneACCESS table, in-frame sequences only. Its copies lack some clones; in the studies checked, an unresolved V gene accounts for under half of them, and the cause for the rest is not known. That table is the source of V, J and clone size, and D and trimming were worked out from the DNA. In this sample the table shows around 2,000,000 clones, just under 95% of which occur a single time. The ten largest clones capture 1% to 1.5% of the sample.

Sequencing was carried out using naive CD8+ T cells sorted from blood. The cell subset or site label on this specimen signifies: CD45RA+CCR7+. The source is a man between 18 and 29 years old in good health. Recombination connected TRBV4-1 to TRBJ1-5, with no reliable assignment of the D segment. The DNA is TGCGCCAGCAGCCAAGATTTTACTTTTAGCAATCAGCCCCAGCATTTT. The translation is CASSQDFTFSNQPQHF.